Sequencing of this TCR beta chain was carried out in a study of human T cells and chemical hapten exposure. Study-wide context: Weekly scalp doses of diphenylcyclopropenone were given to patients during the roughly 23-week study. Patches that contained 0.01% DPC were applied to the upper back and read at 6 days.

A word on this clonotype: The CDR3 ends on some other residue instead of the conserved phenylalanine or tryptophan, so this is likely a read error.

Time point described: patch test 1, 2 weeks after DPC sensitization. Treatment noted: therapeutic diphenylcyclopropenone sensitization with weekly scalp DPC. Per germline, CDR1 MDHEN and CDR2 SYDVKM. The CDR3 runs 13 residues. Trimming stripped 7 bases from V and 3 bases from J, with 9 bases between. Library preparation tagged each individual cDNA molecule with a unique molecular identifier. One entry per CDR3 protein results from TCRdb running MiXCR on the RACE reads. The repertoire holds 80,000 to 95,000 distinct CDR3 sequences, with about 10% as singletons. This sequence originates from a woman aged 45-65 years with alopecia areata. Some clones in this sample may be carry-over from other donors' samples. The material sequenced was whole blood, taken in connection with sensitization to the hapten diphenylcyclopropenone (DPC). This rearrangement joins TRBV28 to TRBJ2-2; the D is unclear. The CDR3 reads CASIPTHTGELFS. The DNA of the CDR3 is TGTGCCAGCATACCGACCCACACCGGGGAGCTGTTTTCT.